Listed here are 23 T cell receptor beta chains from one sample, sequenced in a study of beta chain features in type 1 diabetes. Sequencing targeted expressed TCRB transcripts, as all isolated RNA had been reverse transcribed. Generated by immunoSEQ multiplex PCR, the TCRdb table keeps only in-frame clones and is missing some. This table holds more than 150,000 clones, about 13% found once. The sequencing input was central memory CD4+ T cells from blood. The receptors shown here come from a woman under 30 in good health.

Worth noting for this clone: The sample holds other DNA sequences that translate to the same CDR3. The V and J genes are TRBV5-1 and TRBJ1-1, with no clear D. The CDR3 length is 14 residues. Trimming removed 1 base at V and 1 base at J, with 8 bases between. The V gene's germline CDR1 is SGHRS and CDR2 YFSETQ. CDR3 protein: CASSLTGGNTEAFF. In DNA form, the CDR3 reads TGCGCCAGCAGCTTGACCGGTGGGAACACTGAAGCTTTCTTT. Full variable domain (remainder filled in from reference TRBV5-1 and TRBJ1-1): KAGVTQTPRYLIKTRGQQVTLSCSPISGHRSVSWYQQTPGQGLQFLFEYFSETQRNKGNFPGRFSGRQFSNSRSEMNVSTLELGDSALYLCASSLTGGNTEAFFGQGTRLTVV.

The chain has TRBV5-1 and TRBJ1-1, with TRBD1 as a possible D gene (6 bases). The V end was cut by 0 bases, the J end by 4 bases, with 10 bases between. This CDR3 region has 14 residues. Germline V gene data show CDR1 as SGHRS and CDR2 as YFSETQ. This chain's CDR3 is CASSLGGQATEAFF. The CDR3 DNA is TGCGCCAGCAGCTTGGGGGGGCAGGCCACTGAAGCTTTCTTT.

CDR3 region: CASSLEGGRGYTF. CDR3 nucleotide sequence: TGCGCCAGCAGCTTGGAAGGGGGCAGGGGCTACACCTTC. The chain links TRBV5-1 to TRBJ1-2; the match to TRBD1 covers 7 bases. CDR3 length: 13 residues. J gave up 8 bases and V 0 bases, and 4 bases lay outside the gene matches. The germline CDR1 and CDR2 sequences are SGHRS and YFSETQ.

This chain connects TRBV28 to TRBJ2-7; D possibly corresponds to TRBD1 (5 bases). The CDR3 spans 13 residues. V lost 4 bases, J lost 6 bases, and 13 bases lay in between. Germline-derived CDR1 and CDR2 are MDHEN and SYDVKM. CDR3 sequence: CASSSTSRAEQYF. The CDR3, as DNA: TGTGCCAGCAGTTCCACCTCCAGGGCCGAGCAGTACTTC.

The chain couples TRBV28 to TRBJ2-2; D gene ambiguous. V lost 6 bases and J 0 bases, leaving 5 bases between the germline ends. CDR3 size: 13 residues. Looked up from germline, CDR1 is MDHEN and CDR2 is SYDVKM. CDR3 bases: TGTGCCAGCAGATATACGAACACCGGGGAGCTGTTTTTT. Amino acid sequence: CASRYTNTGELFF.

The rearrangement links TRBV28 to TRBJ2-2; 9 bases match TRBD1. Germline trimming cut 0 bases from V and 1 base from J; bases unmatched to any gene: 0. The germline V gene encodes CDR1 MDHEN and CDR2 SYDVKM. The CDR3 extends over 16 amino acids. As DNA, the CDR3 is TGTGCCAGCAGTTTATGGGGACAGGGGAACACCGGGGAGCTGTTTTTT. Its protein product is CASSLWGQGNTGELFF.

The gene calls are TRBV18 and TRBJ1-1; tentative D call: TRBD1 (6 bases). Germline CDR1 is KGHSH and CDR2 is LQKENI. V lost 4 bases and J lost 1, with 10 bases in between. This CDR3 has 14 amino acids. The CDR3 DNA reads as TGTGCCAGCTCACAAGGACAGACGAACACTGAAGCTTTCTTT. This sequence encodes CASSQGQTNTEAFF.

This chain joins TRBV19 and TRBJ1-2; D is unclear. Germline V gene lookup returns CDR1 LNHDA and CDR2 SQIVND (reference sequence). The length of the CDR3 is 14 residues. V gave up 9 bases and J gave up 3 bases, with 17 bases separating them. CDR3 nucleotides: TGTGCCAGCCGTCTCCTGGGCGACGACTATGGCTACACCTTC. This codes for CASRLLGDDYGYTF. Full variable domain (remainder filled in from reference TRBV19 and TRBJ1-2): DGGITQSPKYLFRKEGQNVTLSCEQNLNHDAMYWYRQDPGQGLRLIYYSQIVNDFQKGDIAEGYSVSREKKESFPLTVTSAQKNPTAFYLCASRLLGDDYGYTFGSGTRLTVV.

The chain carries TRBV29-1 and TRBJ2-1, with 10 bases fitting TRBD2. The CDR3 contains 15 residues. The germline gives CDR1 SQVTM, CDR2 ANQGSEA. J was trimmed by 7 bases and V by 6 bases; bases with no gene match: 12. This chain's CDR3 is CSVDISGRAGNEQFF. CDR3 DNA sequence: TGCAGCGTCGACATAAGCGGGAGGGCCGGTAATGAGCAGTTCTTC.

V and J are TRBV18 and TRBJ2-1; a weak D match, TRBD2 (6 bases). Looked up from germline, CDR1 is KGHSH and CDR2 is LQKENI. There are 15 residues in the CDR3. The V end lost 6 bases, the J end lost 1 base, and 13 bases lay between the germline ends. The CDR3 is CASSLEAGSYNEQFF. CDR3 DNA: TGTGCCAGCTCGCTCGAAGCGGGTTCCTACAATGAGCAGTTCTTC.

The chain couples TRBV9 to TRBJ1-3; D remains ambiguous. The CDR3 has 17 amino acids. Per the germline V gene, CDR1 is SGDLS and CDR2 is YYNGEE. The V gene lost 1 base and the J gene lost 0 bases, with 14 bases spanning the gap. CDR3 bases: TGTGCCAGCAGCGTAACTCTCGGCGGCGGCTCTGGAAACACCATATATTTT. As protein: CASSVTLGGGSGNTIYF.

The chain is built from TRBV28 and TRBJ2-7; 10 bases map to TRBD1. This CDR3 has 16 amino acids. CDR1 is MDHEN and CDR2 is SYDVKM in the germline V gene. V trimming: 6 bases; J trimming: 3 bases; junction bases outside the gene matches: 11. Here the CDR3 reads CASRAYRDRGHYEQYF. Written as DNA, the CDR3 is TGTGCCAGCAGAGCGTATCGGGACAGGGGACACTACGAGCAGTACTTC.

The chain has TRBV28 and TRBJ2-3, with 8 bases lining up with TRBD2. The germline CDR1 and CDR2 sequences are MDHEN and SYDVKM. CDR3 length: 16 amino acids. Losses at the gene ends were 6 bases for V and 1 base for J; bases not matched to a gene: 9. DNA for the CDR3: TGTGCCAGCAGAACCGTACTAGCGGATGGCACAGATACGCAGTATTTT. Its protein product is CASRTVLADGTDTQYF.

This clone was seen more than once but under ten times. The genes are TRBV28 and TRBJ2-4; D perhaps matches TRBD2 (6 bases). The CDR3 sequence is 14 residues long. V was cut by 3 bases and J by 3 bases, with 9 bases left in between. The V gene's germline CDR1 is MDHEN and CDR2 SYDVKM. CDR3 DNA: TGTGCCAGCAGTTTGGGGGGAAGCAAAAACATTCAGTACTTC. It yields the protein CASSLGGSKNIQYF.

J is TRBJ2-7 and V is TRBV4-3, with a weak D call TRBD1 (6 bases). Per the germline V gene, CDR1 is LGHNA and CDR2 is YSLEER. The V end was cut by 4 bases, the J end by 3 bases, with 13 bases between. The CDR3 has 14 amino acids. The CDR3 nucleotides are TGCGCCAGCAGCCTTGCTAGGGGGATCTACGAGCAGTACTTC. This sequence encodes CASSLARGIYEQYF.

In regard to this clone: One end of the junction fails to match germline, which may point to a read error. This CDR3 is also generated by other DNA sequences in the sample. The chain joins TRBV7-3 to TRBJ2-1, with TRBD1 as a possible D gene (5 bases). Germline V gene sequence: CDR1 SGHTA, CDR2 FQGTGA. CDR3 length equals 15 residues. As DNA, the CDR3 is TGTGCCAGCAGCCTCTACGGCGGCAGGGTGAATGAGCAATTCTTC. Translation gives CASSLYGGRVNEQFF.

This clone appeared a few times. This chain uses TRBV19 with TRBJ2-7; D perhaps matches TRBD1 (6 bases). The germline V gene has CDR1 LNHDA and CDR2 SQIVND (reference sequence). The CDR3 totals 16 residues. The V end was cut by 5 bases, the J end by 2 bases, with 19 bases between. The CDR3 region is CASSALGRDTTYEQYF. CDR3 coding DNA: TGTGCCAGTAGTGCCCTGGGACGGGACACAACCTACGAGCAGTACTTC.

This clone was picked up a small number of times. This chain uses TRBV7-2 with TRBJ2-3; D remains ambiguous. The CDR3 totals 15 residues. Germline values: CDR1 SGHTA, CDR2 FQGNSA. V gave up 6 bases and J gave up 1 base, with 14 bases separating them. The CDR3 reads CASSLVVLRTDTQYF. CDR3 nucleotides: TGTGCCAGCAGTCTCGTCGTACTCCGCACAGATACGCAGTATTTT.

This clone was observed a handful of times. The chain has TRBV30 and TRBJ2-4; D possibly corresponds to TRBD2 (5 bases). This CDR3 comprises 15 residues. The germline V gene has CDR1 GTSNPN and CDR2 SVGIG (reference sequence). Trimming shortened V by 4 bases and J by 2 bases, and 15 bases separated the two germline ends. The CDR3 DNA follows: TGTGCCTGGAATACAGCGGTGCTGTCCAAAAACATTCAGTACTTC. Its protein is CAWNTAVLSKNIQYF.

This clone came up a few times. The gene calls are TRBV7-9 and TRBJ2-2; TRBD2 aligns across 8 bases. CDR1 SEHNR and CDR2 FQNEAQ come from the germline V gene (reference sequence). V lost 2 bases and J lost 6; bases outside the gene matches: 8. CDR3 length: 16 amino acids. The CDR3 coding sequence is TGTGCCAGCAGCTTATCCAGCGGGGGACCCTCCGGGGAGCTGTTTTTT. Residues: CASSLSSGGPSGELFF.

This clone appeared a few times. The chain recombines TRBV14 with TRBJ2-1, with no clear D. The V and J ends lost 5 bases and 2 bases respectively, with 13 bases between them. CDR1 and CDR2 from the germline V gene are SGHDN and FVKESK. The CDR3 totals 15 residues. The CDR3 is CASSKPPRAYNEQFF. The CDR3 DNA reads TGTGCCAGCAGCAAGCCGCCGCGTGCCTACAATGAGCAGTTCTTC.

V and J are TRBV7-9 and TRBJ2-1, with 11 bases identical to TRBD2. Germline V gene lookup returns CDR1 SEHNR and CDR2 FQNEAQ (reference sequence). The CDR3 runs 15 residues. The trim removed 1 base at V and 4 bases at J, leaving 0 bases unmatched. The CDR3 DNA reads as TGTGCCAGCAGCTTAGGACTAGCGGGATACAATGAGCAGTTCTTC. Translating it yields CASSLGLAGYNEQFF.

This clone occurred a few times. This chain joins TRBV6-6 and TRBJ2-7; no definite D call. The V end was cut by 6 bases, the J end by 2 bases, with 8 bases between. CDR1 and CDR2 (germline): MNHNY, SVGAGI (reference sequence). CDR3 length: 12 residues. The CDR3 here is CASRRAAYEQYF. The CDR3 DNA reads TGTGCCAGCAGGCGCGCCGCCTACGAGCAGTACTTC.